One sample yielded the 18 T cell receptor beta chains listed below, sequenced in a study of blood T cell repertoires in COVID-19 (dated by TCRdb to about 2020). Libraries came from the immunoSEQ multiplex PCR assay. What TCRdb holds here is the immuneACCESS table cut down to in-frame rearrangements. Part of the clones is not present; checked against another copy, under half of the missing clones reflect an unresolved V gene, and the others are unexplained. The sample data list some 250,000 clones, and around 93% of these were observed just once. Clones ranked in the top ten supply around 1.3% of the sample. Input material: PBMCs or T cells enriched from blood (not recorded which). Source of these receptors: a human donor in a cohort exposed to, infected with or recovered from COVID-19 (not recorded which). The donor label of this sample is uncertain.

This rearrangement joins TRBV7-9 to TRBJ1-2; D not certain. Per the germline V gene, CDR1 is SEHNR and CDR2 is FQNEAQ (reference sequence). Trimming stripped 5 bases from V and 4 bases from J, with 20 bases between. The CDR3 has 16 amino acids. The DNA for the CDR3 is TGTGCCAGCAGCCGAGTCGGGGAGGGAAGGGTCTATGGCTACACCTTC. It yields the protein CASSRVGEGRVYGYTF.

The chain joins TRBV29-1 to TRBJ1-1, with a possible D match to TRBD1 (6 bases). CDR1 SQVTM and CDR2 ANQGSEA come from the germline V gene. The CDR3 has 16 amino acids. Here the CDR3 DNA reads TGCAAAAGAGTGAAGGGAGATGGGGGCTCGAACACTGAAGCTTTCTTT. This translates into CKRVKGDGGSNTEAFF. The full variable domain, its missing parts supplied by reference TRBV29-1 and TRBJ1-1, is SAVISQKPSRDICQRGTSLTIQCQVDSQVTMMFWYRQQPGQSLTLIATANQGSEATYESGFVIDKFPISRPNLTFSTLTVSNMSPEDSSIYLCKRVKGDGGSNTEAFFGQGTRLTVV.

This clone was detected only once. The chain links TRBV7-9 to TRBJ2-3; TRBD2 agrees at 9 bases. Per germline, CDR1 SEHNR and CDR2 FQNEAQ (reference sequence). There are 16 residues in the CDR3. Trimming removed 1 base from V and 6 bases from J; junction bases left unmatched: 8. This CDR3 reads CASSLGRLAALDTQYF. CDR3 bases: TGTGCCAGCAGCTTAGGCCGACTAGCGGCTTTGGATACGCAGTATTTT.

The chain uses TRBV6-5 and TRBJ1-5; no definite D call. Per the germline V gene, CDR1 is MNHEY and CDR2 is SVGAGI. The CDR3 is made up of 13 amino acids. With 5 bases removed from V and 4 bases from J, the gap between germline ends came to 9 bases. As DNA, the CDR3 is TGTGCCAGCAGTCTGGTACGGAATCAGCCCCAGCATTTT. Translated, it gives CASSLVRNQPQHF.

This chain uses TRBV9 with TRBJ2-7, with TRBD2 as a possible D gene (5 bases). Trimming pared 0 bases from V and 4 bases from J, leaving 11 bases between. CDR3 length: 14 amino acids. Germline V gives CDR1 SGDLS, CDR2 YYNGEE. This CDR3 reads CASSVGVGGYEQYF. In DNA form, the CDR3 reads TGTGCCAGCAGCGTAGGGGTAGGAGGTTACGAGCAGTACTTC. Complete variable domain (other parts from reference TRBV9 and TRBJ2-7): DSGVTQTPKHLITATGQRVTLRCSPRSGDLSVYWYQQSLDQGLQFLIQYYNGEERAKGNILERFSAQQFPDLHSELNLSSLELGDSALYFCASSVGVGGYEQYFGPGTRLTVT.

This clone occurred once. V is TRBV7-9 and J is TRBJ2-3; 10 bases are shared with TRBD1. This CDR3 has 17 residues. Germline CDR1 is SEHNR and CDR2 is FQNEAQ (reference sequence). With V trimmed by 5 bases and J by 5 bases, 13 bases remained unmatched. The CDR3 DNA reads as TGTGCCAGCAGCCTACCCACCCGGACAGGGGGGGGAGATACGCAGTATTTT. This sequence encodes CASSLPTRTGGGDTQYF. Combining the CDR3 with reference TRBV7-9 and TRBJ2-3 gives the whole variable domain DTGVSQNPRHKITKRGQNVTFRCDPISEHNRLYWYRQTLGQGPEFLTYFQNEAQLEKSRLLSDRFSAERPKGSFSTLEIQRTEQGDSAMYLCASSLPTRTGGGDTQYFGPGTRLTVL.

The chain joins TRBV12-3 or TRBV12-4 to TRBJ2-5; 8 nucleotides agree with TRBD1. Germline trimming cut 5 bases from V and 7 bases from J; bases unmatched to any gene: 6. The length of the CDR3 is 13 residues. The CDR3, as DNA: TGTGCCAGCAGTCCGACAGGGGACGGGACCCAGTACTTC. Translation gives CASSPTGDGTQYF.

V and J are TRBV19 and TRBJ2-1, with 16 positions matching TRBD2. From germline, CDR1 is LNHDA and CDR2 SQIVND (reference sequence). This CDR3 has 19 amino acids. Germline trimming cut 3 bases from V and 3 bases from J; bases unmatched to any gene: 8. The CDR3: CASSIVGTSGGAFYNEQFF. CDR3 sequence (DNA): TGTGCCAGTAGTATCGTCGGGACTAGCGGGGGGGCTTTCTACAATGAGCAGTTCTTC.

The chain is built from TRBV25-1 and TRBJ1-2; no definite D call. Germline lookup yields CDR1 MGHDK and CDR2 SYGVNS. This CDR3 has 15 residues. The V end lost 3 bases, the J end lost 3 bases, and 14 bases lay between the germline ends. The CDR3, as DNA: TGTGCCAGCAGTGATCGATCTGGGGAGCACTATGGCTACACCTTC. Its translation: CASSDRSGEHYGYTF.

The CDR3 coding sequence is TGTGCCAGCAGACAGGGGGCACGAGAGACCCAGTACTTC. Translating gives CASRQGARETQYF. This chain uses TRBV6-5 with TRBJ2-5; 9 nucleotides agree with TRBD1. Germline CDR1 reads MNHEY; CDR2 reads SVGAGI. V gave up 6 bases and J gave up 4 bases; unmatched junction bases: 3. The CDR3 spans 13 residues.

This rearrangement joins TRBV5-1 to TRBJ2-1; 9 bases fit TRBD1. V was pared by 0 bases and J by 8 bases, with 6 bases of the junction left unmatched. The CDR3 covers 15 residues. Germline V CDR1 and CDR2: SGHRS, YFSETQ. CDR3 in amino acids: CASSLAGDRAHEQFF. The CDR3 DNA reads as TGCGCCAGCAGCTTGGCCGGGGACAGGGCCCATGAGCAGTTCTTC.

CDR3 nucleotides: TGTGCCAGCAGCGGACAGGGATCCCAAGAGACCCAGTACTTC. It specifies CASSGQGSQETQYF. The chain is built from TRBV5-4 and TRBJ2-5; 8 nucleotides agree with TRBD1. Germline trimming cut 4 bases from V and 1 base from J; bases unmatched to any gene: 3. The CDR3 runs to 14 residues. CDR1 and CDR2 from the germline V gene are SGHNT and YYREEE (reference sequence). Full variable domain (rest looked up from reference TRBV5-4 and TRBJ2-5): ETGVTQSPTHLIKTRGQQVTLRCSSQSGHNTVSWYQQALGQGPQFIFQYYREEENGRGNFPPRFSGLQFPNYSSELNVNALELDDSALYLCASSGQGSQETQYFGPGTRLLVL.

This sequence joins TRBV25-1 and TRBJ2-3, with 12 positions matching TRBD1. Germline V gene lookup returns CDR1 MGHDK and CDR2 SYGVNS. With 0 bases clipped from V and 5 bases from J, the junction kept 9 bases outside the gene matches. The CDR3 is 18 residues long. This chain's CDR3 is CASSEYYPGTGGEDTQYF. CDR3 nucleotide sequence: TGTGCCAGCAGTGAATACTACCCCGGGACAGGGGGCGAAGATACGCAGTATTTT.

The chain links TRBV6-5 to TRBJ2-3; 7 bases are a match to TRBD1. Germline-derived CDR1 and CDR2 are MNHEY and SVGAGI. With 5 bases clipped from V and 7 bases from J, the junction kept 3 bases outside the gene matches. This CDR3 comprises 12 residues. This chain's CDR3 is CASSTTGNTQYF. DNA for the CDR3: TGTGCCAGCAGTACGACAGGGAATACGCAGTATTTT.

The V gene is TRBV6-5, the J gene TRBJ1-5, with 10 bases identical to TRBD1. The CDR3 runs to 14 residues. After removal of 8 bases from V and 6 bases from J, the junction contained 7 bases not matched to a gene. Germline values: CDR1 MNHEY, CDR2 SVGAGI. The CDR3 region is CASGRDRGIQPQHF. In DNA form, the CDR3 reads TGTGCCAGCGGGCGGGACAGGGGCATTCAGCCCCAGCATTTT.

This chain uses TRBV5-4 with TRBJ1-6, with a weak D call TRBD1 (6 bases). Trimming left V 1 base short and J 9 bases short, with 17 bases between. Germline assignment: CDR1 SGHNT and CDR2 YYREEE (reference sequence). The CDR3 totals 16 residues. DNA for the CDR3: TGTGCCAGCAGCTTGTCTCAGCAGGGGCTAGGTTCACCCCTCCACTTT. Translating it yields CASSLSQQGLGSPLHF.

CDR3 residues: CASSPLEAFF. CDR3 nucleotide sequence: TGTGCCAGCAGCCCGTTGGAAGCTTTCTTT. The J gene is TRBJ1-1, the V gene TRBV7-9; D ambiguous. The CDR3 length is 10 residues. Germline CDR1 SEHNR, CDR2 FQNEAQ (reference sequence). Deletions cut 5 bases from V and 8 bases from J, with 6 bases between.

The gene calls are TRBV18 and TRBJ2-7; 8 bases map to TRBD1. Germline assignment: CDR1 KGHSH and CDR2 LQKENI. CDR3 length: 16 amino acids. V lost 1 base and J lost 1; bases outside the gene matches: 6. The CDR3 DNA reads TGTGCCAGCTCACCACTGCGAGGACAGGGTTCCTACGAGCAGTACTTC. It is translated as CASSPLRGQGSYEQYF.